What follows are 20 T cell receptor beta chains derived from one specimen sequenced in a study of spatial heterogeneity in lung cancer. Study-level results: Tumor mutation count correlated with how many alpha and beta TCRs expanded intratumorally.

TCRdb recomputed calls from the 5' RACE reads with MiXCR, one row per CDR3 protein. The data show 13,000 or so distinct CDR3 sequences, roughly 4.6% seen once. What these receptors recognize is not known. Sample time point: sample taken at primary tumor resection. The starting material was lung tumor tissue, obtained at surgery. The receptors were gathered from a male donor with early-stage non-small cell lung cancer.

This clonotype was observed many times. The library was built for alpha chains, so this beta chain is an off-target read and its size means little. The gene calls are TRBV7-6 and TRBJ2-5; D possibly uses TRBD1 or TRBD2 (5 bases each). V lost 2 bases and J 0 bases, leaving 13 bases between the germline ends. Germline V gives CDR1 SGHVS, CDR2 FNYEAQ. The CDR3 contains 16 residues. CDR3 residues: CASSLSRGRNQETQYF. CDR3 nucleotides: TGTGCCAGCAGCTTATCCCGGGGACGGAACCAAGAGACCCAGTACTTC.

This clonotype was counted many times. Being off target in a library aimed at alpha chains, this beta chain has a size of little meaning. This chain joins TRBV5-6 and TRBJ1-3; no clear D gene. The ends were cut back, 0 bases at V and 2 bases at J, with 12 bases in the middle. This CDR3 contains 16 residues. In germline, CDR1 is SGHDT, CDR2 YYEEEE. The CDR3 here is CASSLGVQTTGNTIYF. CDR3 coding DNA: TGTGCCAGCAGCTTGGGAGTGCAGACAACTGGAAACACCATATATTTT.

This clonotype was seen many times. This beta chain is a stray sequence in a library constructed for alpha chains; its clone size is not meaningful. This chain joins TRBV6-5 and TRBJ1-1; maybe TRBD1 (5 bases). Trimming removed 7 bases at V and 11 bases at J, with 20 bases between. CDR1 is MNHEY and CDR2 is SVGAGI in the germline V gene. The CDR3 has 13 residues. The CDR3 region is CASTTGTGRDAFF. In DNA, the CDR3 is TGTGCCAGCACCACGGGGACGGGGAGGGATGCTTTCTTT.

This clonotype was seen repeatedly, ten times or more. This beta chain is a stray read from a library made for alpha chains; its abundance is not meaningful. The chain combines TRBV20-1 with TRBJ2-5; D gene ambiguous. Looked up from germline, CDR1 is DFQATT and CDR2 is SNEGSKA (reference sequence). The CDR3 runs 11 residues. V lost 3 bases, J lost 5 bases, and 7 bases lay in between. The CDR3 sequence: CSASFRETQYF. CDR3 in DNA: TGCAGTGCTAGTTTCAGGGAGACCCAGTACTTC.

Of note for this clonotype: Within a library made for alpha chains, this beta chain is off target, and its count is uninformative. The V call is TRBV6-2 or TRBV6-3, the J call TRBJ1-5, with unresolved D. Germline lookup yields CDR1 MNHEY and CDR2 SVGEGT. The ends were cut back, 4 bases at V and 7 bases at J, with 11 bases in the middle. There are 13 residues in the CDR3. DNA for the CDR3: TGTGCCAGCAGTTGGGCGGCTCGACAGCCCCAGCATTTT. This gives the protein CASSWAARQPQHF.

This clonotype appeared many times. This beta chain turned up in a library designed for alpha chains; as an off-target read, its abundance says little. The J gene is TRBJ2-4, the V gene TRBV29-1, with 13 bases that match TRBD2. With 7 bases clipped from V and 3 bases from J, the junction kept 6 bases outside the gene matches. Germline loops: CDR1 SQVTM, CDR2 ANQGSEA. The CDR3 is made up of 15 amino acids. The CDR3 coding sequence is TGCAGCGAAGGACTAGCGGGGGTGGGCAAAAACATTCAGTACTTC. It specifies CSEGLAGVGKNIQYF.

At least ten counts were recorded for this clonotype. This beta chain is an off-target read within a library intended for alpha chains, so its frequency means little. The CDR3 region has the DNA TGCGCCAGCAGCCCGGACGCTGGAACCTATAATTCACCCCTCCACTTT. Translated: CASSPDAGTYNSPLHF. The chain employs TRBV5-1 and TRBJ1-6; D gene uncertain. Germline assignment: CDR1 SGHRS and CDR2 YFSETQ. The CDR3 is 16 residues long. V gave up 4 bases and J gave up 2 bases, with 13 bases separating them. The whole variable domain, remainder taken from reference TRBV5-1 and TRBJ1-6, is KAGVTQTPRYLIKTRGQQVTLSCSPISGHRSVSWYQQTPGQGLQFLFEYFSETQRNKGNFPGRFSGRQFSNSRSEMNVSTLELGDSALYLCASSPDAGTYNSPLHFGNGTRLTVT.

This clonotype was seen ten or more times. Because this beta chain is a stray read in a library intended to capture alpha chains, its abundance should not be given much weight. V and J are TRBV28 and TRBJ1-2; D unresolved. The CDR3 has 16 amino acids. With 5 bases removed from V and 0 bases from J, the gap between germline ends came to 16 bases. Looked up from germline, CDR1 is MDHEN and CDR2 is SYDVKM. As DNA, the CDR3 is TGTGCCAGCAGTCACGCCTCCCTCCAGTCTAACTATGGCTACACCTTC. It yields the protein CASSHASLQSNYGYTF.

This clonotype was seen at least ten times. In a library made to pick up alpha chains, this beta chain is a stray read with a size that means little. V usage is TRBV7-6 and J usage is TRBJ1-1; D unresolved. The CDR3 has 14 residues. With 5 bases removed from V and 4 bases from J, the gap between germline ends came to 14 bases. Germline V CDR1 and CDR2: SGHVS, FNYEAQ. CDR3 coding DNA: TGTGCCAGCAGCCCAGGAGGACGGATCACTGAAGCTTTCTTT. The encoded protein is CASSPGGRITEAFF.

Relative to its sample, this clonotype is medium-sized. In a library made to pick up alpha chains, this beta chain is a stray read with a size that means little. The rearrangement uses TRBV11-2 and TRBJ1-1, with 11 bases that match TRBD1. With 4 bases clipped from V and 8 bases from J, the junction kept 6 bases outside the gene matches. This CDR3 comprises 14 residues. Germline V CDR1 and CDR2: SGHAT, FQNNGV. CDR3 amino acids: CASSSRTGGLEAFF. CDR3 DNA: TGTGCCAGCAGCTCACGGACAGGGGGCTTGGAAGCTTTCTTT.

This clonotype is judged medium-sized. This beta chain is an unintended read in a library built for alpha chains; its size means little. The chain is built from TRBV27 and TRBJ1-5; tentative D call: TRBD1 (6 bases). Per germline, CDR1 MNHEY and CDR2 SMNVEV (reference sequence). V lost 2 bases and J 0 bases, leaving 8 bases between the germline ends. The CDR3 covers 15 residues. This CDR3 reads CASSLNRDSNQPQHF. CDR3 DNA sequence: TGTGCCAGCAGTTTAAACAGGGATAGCAATCAGCCCCAGCATTTT.

At least ten counts were recorded for this clonotype. Within a library made for alpha chains, this beta chain is off target, and its count is uninformative. The chain recombines TRBV6-2 or TRBV6-3 with TRBJ2-5; weak D call: TRBD1 (5 bases). The germline CDR1 and CDR2 sequences are MNHEY and SVGEGT. The CDR3 runs 14 residues. V shed 6 bases and J shed 0 bases, with 11 bases lying between them. CDR3 region: CASSQRGYQETQYF. CDR3 bases: TGTGCCAGCAGCCAAAGGGGATACCAAGAGACCCAGTACTTC.

There are a few counts of this clonotype. Since it is a stray read in a library aimed at alpha chains, this beta chain has a size that is not meaningful. The genes are TRBV10-3 and TRBJ2-3, with 7 positions matching TRBD1. The CDR3 sequence is 20 residues long. J gave up 3 bases and V 3 bases, and 21 bases lay outside the gene matches. Per the germline V gene, CDR1 is ENHRY and CDR2 is SYGVKD. For the CDR3, the DNA is TGTGCCATCAGTGACTCACGCGGCTATAGGGGGCATATAACGACAGATACGCAGTATTTT. Its protein is CAISDSRGYRGHITTDTQYF.

This clonotype was counted between two and nine times. In a library made to pick up alpha chains, this beta chain is a stray read with a size that means little. V usage is TRBV7-2 and J usage is TRBJ1-2; D call uncertain. The CDR3 runs 13 residues. Deletions cut 3 bases from V and 4 bases from J, with 9 bases between. Per germline, CDR1 SGHTA and CDR2 FQGNSA. The CDR3 spells CASSFDRPYGYTF. DNA of the CDR3: TGTGCCAGCAGCTTCGATCGACCCTATGGCTACACCTTC.

This clonotype was seen at least ten times. The library was designed around alpha chains, so this beta chain is a stray read whose abundance carries little weight. The V gene is TRBV18, the J gene TRBJ2-1; 11 nucleotides line up with TRBD1. J lost 2 bases, V lost 3 bases, and 3 bases had no gene match. The germline V gene has CDR1 KGHSH and CDR2 LQKENI. This CDR3 spans 16 amino acids. The CDR3: CASSPPGQGAYNEQFF. CDR3 coding DNA: TGTGCCAGCTCACCGCCGGGACAGGGGGCCTACAATGAGCAGTTCTTC. The variable domain in full, completed from reference TRBV18 and TRBJ2-1, reads NAGVMQNPRHLVRRRGQEARLRCSPMKGHSHVYWYRQLPEEGLKFMVYLQKENIIDESGMPKERFSAEFPKEGPSILRIQQVVRGDSAAYFCASSPPGQGAYNEQFFGPGTRLTVL.

At least ten counts were recorded for this clonotype. For a library built for alpha chains, this beta chain is a stray read; little rests on its size. The chain carries TRBV6-2 or TRBV6-3 and TRBJ1-1; 7 bases map to TRBD1. Looked up from germline, CDR1 is MNHEY and CDR2 is SVGEGT. The CDR3 length is 14 residues. V lost 6 bases, J lost 2 bases, and 6 bases stayed unmatched. The CDR3 DNA reads as TGTGCCAGCAGAGTAGGACAGGCTAACACTGAAGCTTTCTTT. This gives the protein CASRVGQANTEAFF.

This clonotype was recorded many times. In a library made to pick up alpha chains, this beta chain is a stray read with a size that means little. The chain is built from TRBV2 and TRBJ2-2; D not resolved. CDR1 is SNHLY, CDR2 FYNNEI, per germline. The V gene lost 6 bases and the J gene lost 0 bases, with 5 bases spanning the gap. The CDR3 runs to 13 residues. This CDR3 reads CASRQTNTGELFF. The CDR3, as DNA: TGTGCCAGCAGACAGACGAACACCGGGGAGCTGTTTTTT.

This clonotype appeared many times. Being off target in a library aimed at alpha chains, this beta chain has a size of little meaning. This chain uses TRBV7-2 with TRBJ1-6; 10 nucleotides line up with TRBD1. Germline V gives CDR1 SGHTA, CDR2 FQGNSA. The V gene end was trimmed by 1 base and the J gene end by 10 bases; junction bases not matched to a gene: 4. This CDR3 contains 15 residues. The CDR3 coding sequence is TGTGCCAGCAGCTTAGAGGGACAGGGGTGGTCACCCCTCCACTTT. This codes for CASSLEGQGWSPLHF.

This clonotype has at least ten counts. Little can be read into the size of this beta chain, an off-target read in a library designed for alpha chains. This chain connects TRBV14 to TRBJ1-2; D might be TRBD1 (6 bases). CDR3 length equals 14 residues. V gave up 2 bases and J gave up 7 bases, with 14 bases separating them. The germline V gene has CDR1 SGHDN and CDR2 FVKESK. The CDR3 spells CASSQIRGAAGYTF. CDR3 nucleotides: TGTGCCAGCAGCCAAATACGGGGGGCGGCTGGCTACACCTTC.

The sample holds a few counts of this clonotype. Because the library targeted alpha chains, this beta chain is an off-target read whose size means little. The chain employs TRBV7-8 and TRBJ2-3; the D call may be TRBD1 or TRBD2 (6 bases each). This CDR3 region has 14 residues. Trimming removed 2 bases from V and 4 bases from J, with 10 bases in between. Looked up from germline, CDR1 is SGHVS and CDR2 is FQNEAQ. Here the CDR3 reads CASSLYREADTQYF. CDR3 DNA: TGTGCCAGCAGCTTATACAGGGAGGCAGATACGCAGTATTTT.